The entry below gives a single T cell receptor (beta chain) sequence along with its context. Its specificity is not known. The data derive from a study of T cells in localized non-small cell lung cancer. Looked up from germline, CDR1 is SGHKS and CDR2 is YYEKEE (reference sequence). V was clipped by 2 bases and J by 5 bases; unmatched bases: 10. This CDR3 is built from 16 residues. Study results and caveats: Analysis by sequencing included only one tumor region, so heterogeneity remains possible.

The data were produced by immunoSEQ multiplex PCR, yet TCRdb's version contains in-frame clones alone and is incomplete. Altogether over 10,000 clones are present, around 83% being singletons, with the ten largest covering roughly 18%. The sample here was peripheral blood, taken before any cancer treatment. The sequence derives from a male donor aged 60 or over with stage I lung adenocarcinoma. This chain connects TRBV5-5 to TRBJ2-5, with 9 bases fitting TRBD2. CDR3 in amino acids: CASSFESGRPRETQYF. As DNA, the CDR3 is TGTGCCAGCAGCTTTGAGAGCGGGAGGCCTCGGGAGACCCAGTACTTC.